The 30 T cell receptor beta chains below all came from one sample that was sequenced in a study of T cells expressing NK-cell markers. TCRdb reprocessed the 5' RACE reads, with one entry per CDR3 protein and no DNA. This sample contains approximately 420,000 distinct CDR3 sequences. Sequencing used blood T cells: a sorted CD56 or NKG2C T cell subset, CD4+ or CD8+ T cells, or bulk PBMC T cells (not recorded which). Every receptor here comes from a woman between 50 and 59 years old in good health.

The J gene is TRBJ2-1, the V gene TRBV4-1; TCRdb names TRBD2, which stays unverified in the absence of DNA. CDR3 length: 14 residues. Germline lookup yields CDR1 MGHRA and CDR2 YSYEKL. CDR3 protein: CASSQAGASGRQFF.

CDR3 residues: CASSAYTGVSTDTQYF. V and J are TRBV5-8 and TRBJ2-3; there is no DNA to check the TCRdb D call of TRBD1. CDR1 SGHTS and CDR2 YDEGEE come from the germline V gene. The CDR3 has 16 residues.

The genes are TRBV10-2 and TRBJ2-5; TCRdb's D call of TRBD1 is untestable without DNA. Germline V gene sequence: CDR1 WSHSY, CDR2 SAAADI. The CDR3 length is 13 residues. This chain's CDR3 is CASTHGTGAAQYF.

V and J are TRBV20-1 and TRBJ2-1; without DNA, the TCRdb call of TRBD2 cannot be checked. Per germline, CDR1 DFQATT and CDR2 SNEGSKA (reference sequence). This CDR3 is 16 amino acids long. The CDR3 here is CSLTSGRPSSYNEQFF.

V and J are TRBV2 and TRBJ2-1; as DNA is missing, the TRBD1 call by TCRdb cannot be tested. The germline V gene encodes CDR1 SNHLY and CDR2 FYNNEI. This CDR3 is 15 amino acids long. The CDR3 spells CASRIQGPSYNEQFF.

CDR3 sequence reads: CASSLEPAPGETQYF. This chain joins TRBV7-3 and TRBJ2-5; TCRdb returns TRBD1, unconfirmable since there is no DNA. The germline CDR1 and CDR2 sequences are SGHTA and FQGTGA. The CDR3 contains 15 residues.

The chain combines TRBV7-8 with TRBJ1-1; TCRdb reports TRBD1, a call that lacks DNA to check it against. This CDR3 has 14 amino acids. Germline V gene lookup returns CDR1 SGHVS and CDR2 FQNEAQ. The CDR3 region is CASSSRDRNTEAFF.

The rearrangement links TRBV5-6 to TRBJ2-3. Germline-derived CDR1 and CDR2 are SGHDT and YYEEEE. There are 15 residues in the CDR3. The chain's CDR3 is CASSLAPVPPDTQYF.

The chain carries TRBV25-1 and TRBJ1-2; the TCRdb D gene call, TRBD1, has no DNA to confirm it. This CDR3 has 16 residues. Per germline, CDR1 MGHDK and CDR2 SYGVNS. Here the CDR3 reads CASSDSPGRNNYGYTF.

The rearrangement links TRBV5-1 to TRBJ2-2. CDR3 length: 15 residues. Germline lookup yields CDR1 SGHRS and CDR2 YFSETQ. This CDR3 is CASSLVLRGTGELFF. Full variable domain (rest looked up from reference TRBV5-1 and TRBJ2-2): KAGVTQTPRYLIKTRGQQVTLSCSPISGHRSVSWYQQTPGQGLQFLFEYFSETQRNKGNFPGRFSGRQFSNSRSEMNVSTLELGDSALYLCASSLVLRGTGELFFGEGSRLTVL.

The J gene is TRBJ2-1, the V gene TRBV10-3; with no DNA, the TCRdb D assignment of TRBD2 cannot be verified. CDR1 is ENHRY and CDR2 is SYGVKD in the germline V gene. The CDR3 contains 15 residues. This CDR3 is CAISETPGLLNEQFF.

The CDR3 is CSAREGALGPFF. The chain links TRBV20-1 to TRBJ2-1; the D call from TCRdb, TRBD1, cannot be confirmed without DNA. The CDR3 runs to 12 residues. Germline values: CDR1 DFQATT, CDR2 SNEGSKA (reference sequence).

This chain uses TRBV5-1 with TRBJ2-1. Germline V gives CDR1 SGHRS, CDR2 YFSETQ. The CDR3 consists of 16 residues. The CDR3 loop reads CASSLSLSGVGNEQFF.

This chain uses TRBV12-3 or TRBV12-4 with TRBJ1-1. The CDR3 has 13 residues. CDR3 sequence: CASSIQQNTEAFF.

The rearrangement joins TRBV7-9 to TRBJ1-1; without DNA, the TCRdb call of TRBD1 cannot be checked. CDR3 size: 13 residues. Germline CDR1 reads SEHNR; CDR2 reads FQNEAQ (reference sequence). The CDR3 is CASSQPQGERAFF.

The gene calls are TRBV12-3 or TRBV12-4 and TRBJ2-3; without DNA, the TCRdb call of TRBD1 cannot be checked. There are 15 residues in the CDR3. The chain's CDR3 is CASSLWDPITDTQYF.

The chain links TRBV29-1 to TRBJ2-5; TCRdb reports TRBD2, a call that lacks DNA to check it against. This CDR3 region has 13 residues. Per the germline V gene, CDR1 is SQVTM and CDR2 is ANQGSEA. CDR3 sequence reads: CSVEGRVSGTQYF.

The chain combines TRBV5-4 with TRBJ2-3; TCRdb calls TRBD1, which cannot be checked without DNA. The V gene's germline CDR1 is SGHNT and CDR2 YYREEE (reference sequence). CDR3 length: 15 amino acids. CDR3 region: CASTLGGQGSDTQYF.

The V and J genes are TRBV7-9 and TRBJ1-6. Looked up from germline, CDR1 is SEHNR and CDR2 is FQNEAQ (reference sequence). This CDR3 has 14 residues. The CDR3 loop reads CASSYERALSPLHF.

This rearrangement joins TRBV5-1 to TRBJ2-1; TCRdb picks TRBD2, but there is no DNA to check that call. This CDR3 contains 14 residues. Germline V gene sequence: CDR1 SGHRS, CDR2 YFSETQ. The CDR3 sequence: CASSLEGSGREQFF.

The V gene is TRBV10-3, the J gene TRBJ1-1; TCRdb's D gene call, TRBD1, goes unchecked for lack of DNA. CDR1 is ENHRY, CDR2 SYGVKD, per germline. The CDR3 contains 13 residues. CDR3 amino acids: CATSRGASTEAFF.

The chain carries TRBV4-1 and TRBJ2-5; the TCRdb D gene call, TRBD1, has no DNA to confirm it. This CDR3 comprises 13 residues. CDR1 is MGHRA and CDR2 is YSYEKL in the germline V gene. CDR3 sequence reads: CASSRPGRETQYF.

The rearrangement links TRBV4-1 to TRBJ2-7. The CDR3 is 11 amino acids. Germline V gene sequence: CDR1 MGHRA, CDR2 YSYEKL. CDR3 sequence: CASSQGREQYF.

The chain employs TRBV7-6 and TRBJ1-1; TCRdb proposes TRBD1, but this gene call is untestable without DNA. From germline, CDR1 is SGHVS and CDR2 FNYEAQ. The CDR3 has 15 residues. The CDR3 spells CASSLGTGGGTEAFF. The variable domain in full, with the rest retrieved from reference TRBV7-6 and TRBJ1-1, is GAGVSQSPRYKVTKRGQDVALRCDPISGHVSLYWYRQALGQGPEFLTYFNYEAQQDKSGLPNDRFSAERPEGSISTLTIQRTEQRDSAMYRCASSLGTGGGTEAFFGQGTRLTVV.

The rearrangement joins TRBV24-1 to TRBJ2-2; TCRdb's D gene call, TRBD1, goes unchecked for lack of DNA. Germline V gives CDR1 KGHDR, CDR2 SFDVKD. This CDR3 region has 18 residues. The CDR3: CATSDLGGLRAESGELFF.

The genes are TRBV12-3 or TRBV12-4 and TRBJ2-1; the TCRdb call, TRBD2, lacks DNA for checking. CDR3 length equals 15 residues. This CDR3 reads CASRQGTTIYNEQFF.

This CDR3 reads CASSYGGVSGNTIYF. The V and J genes are TRBV6-6 and TRBJ1-3. The germline gives CDR1 MNHNY, CDR2 SVGAGI (reference sequence). The CDR3 is 15 amino acids.

The genes are TRBV5-8 and TRBJ1-1. Per the germline V gene, CDR1 is SGHTS and CDR2 is YDEGEE. CDR3 length: 13 residues. The CDR3 is CASSNHARTEAFF.

The CDR3 sequence is CASVPYRDPQETQYF. The chain combines TRBV6-1 with TRBJ2-5; TCRdb reports TRBD1, a call that lacks DNA to check it against. CDR1 MNHNS and CDR2 SASEGT come from the germline V gene. CDR3 size: 15 residues.

This chain connects TRBV5-1 to TRBJ2-2; TCRdb designates TRBD2, a call that cannot be tested without DNA. The CDR3 has 14 amino acids. Per the germline V gene, CDR1 is SGHRS and CDR2 is YFSETQ. This CDR3 reads CASSLPEGRGELFF.